This T cell receptor beta chain comes out of a study of tumor and adjacent non-tumor tissue in lung cancer. The library came from three nested PCR rounds adapted from ARM-PCR protocols. TCRdb independently ran MiXCR on the multiplex PCR reads; one entry per CDR3 protein. In the table there are around 70,000 distinct CDR3 sequences, just under 60% of which are singletons. Notes on this clonotype: A much larger clone sits a single nucleotide away, making a read error possible.

The template was RNA from unsorted bulk tissue. Material for sequencing was lung tumor tissue. The origin of this receptor is a man aged 50 or older with non-small cell lung cancer.

CDR3 in DNA: TGTGCCAGCAGTTCCGGATCGAACAATGAGCAGTTCTTC. Translation gives CASSSGSNNEQFF. The chain links TRBV6-5 to TRBJ2-1; D ambiguous. V was pared by 4 bases and J by 5 bases, with 9 bases between. Germline lookup yields CDR1 MNHEY and CDR2 SVGAGI. This CDR3 spans 13 amino acids.